This is a list of T cell receptor beta chains from one sample in a study of graft-versus-host responses after intestinal transplantation. Their specific antigens are unknown. Generated by immunoSEQ multiplex PCR, the TCRdb table keeps only in-frame clones and is missing some. The sample yields approximately 93,000 clones, just under 95% seen once. The sample in question was unstimulated CD8+ T cells sorted from spleen or lymph node cells, obtained before transplant. These receptors all come from a human donor who was the organ donor for an intestinal transplant. Each CDR3 is given with its conserved first and last residue. D genes are given only for firm matches. Expanded clones are given a class, and other clones once, few, many or no size at all.

>TRBJ2-7|.|.|TRBV7-9
CASSLTGSLSYEQYF
TGTGCCAGCAGCTTAACAGGTAGTCTCTCCTACGAGCAGTACTTC
>TRBJ1-5|.|.|TRBV28
CASRTSTGFSNQPQHF
TGTGCCAGCAGGACCAGTACCGGGTTTAGCAATCAGCCCCAGCATTTT
>TRBJ1-1|.|once|TRBV5-1
CASSLDRGGTEAFF
TGCGCCAGCAGCTTGGATCGAGGAGGCACTGAAGCTTTCTTT
>TRBJ1-2|TRBD1|.|TRBV7-2
CASSLDLGQPSYGYTF
TGTGCCAGCAGCTTAGATTTGGGACAGCCTTCCTATGGCTACACCTTC
>TRBJ2-1|.|once|TRBV7-2
CASSLQSVSYNEQFF
TGTGCCAGCAGCTTACAAAGCGTCTCCTACAATGAGCAGTTCTTC
>TRBJ2-5|TRBD2|.|TRBV7-6
CASSPLRLAGKETQYF
TGTGCCAGCAGCCCCCTCAGACTAGCGGGGAAAGAGACCCAGTACTTC
>TRBJ2-3|TRBD2|.|TRBV6-1
CASMGGFGTDTQYF
TGTGCCAGCATGGGGGGGTTTGGTACAGATACGCAGTATTTT
>TRBJ2-1|.|.|TRBV11-2
CASRGSGGIRSYNEQFF
TGTGCCAGCAGAGGGAGTGGAGGGATTAGATCCTACAATGAGCAGTTCTTC
>TRBJ2-7|TRBD2|.|TRBV7-2
CASSLDLAGVYEQYF
TGTGCCAGCAGCTTAGACCTAGCGGGAGTGTACGAGCAGTACTTC
>TRBJ2-7|TRBD1|once|TRBV5-6
CASSLFWPTGGDYEQYF
TGTGCCAGCAGCTTGTTTTGGCCGACAGGGGGAGACTACGAGCAGTACTTC
>TRBJ1-2|.|.|TRBV21-1
CASSKPEPGQGYGYTF
TGTGCCAGCAGCAAACCTGAGCCGGGACAAGGATATGGCTACACCTTC
>TRBJ2-5|TRBD2|once|TRBV9
CAVRRGAQETQYF
TGTGCAGTTCGGCGGGGGGCCCAAGAGACCCAGTACTTC
>TRBJ1-5|.|.|TRBV27
CASSLGENQPQHF
TGTGCCAGCAGTTTAGGTGAGAATCAGCCCCAGCATTTT
>TRBJ1-1|.|.|TRBV4-1
CASSQMQGIIAFF
TGCGCCAGCAGCCAGATGCAGGGGATTATAGCTTTCTTT
>TRBJ1-6|TRBD1|.|TRBV15
CATSRDLGTARGSYNSPLHF
TGTGCCACCAGCAGAGATTTGGGGACAGCCCGGGGCTCCTATAATTCACCCCTCCACTTT
>TRBJ1-1|TRBD1|.|TRBV5-5
CASSLVPANDRVNTEAFF
TGTGCCAGCAGCTTGGTCCCCGCTAATGACAGGGTCAACACTGAAGCTTTCTTT
>TRBJ2-1|.|.|TRBV27
CASNINNEQFF
TGTGCCAGCAACATAAACAATGAGCAGTTCTTC
>TRBJ2-1|TRBD2|.|TRBV27
CASRNSGGWNEQFF
TGTGCCAGCAGGAATAGCGGGGGGTGGAATGAGCAGTTCTTC
>TRBJ1-5|.|.|TRBV25-1
CASFGQFFFQNQPQHF
TGTGCCAGCTTTGGACAGTTCTTTTTCCAAAATCAGCCCCAGCATTTT
>TRBJ1-1|.|.|TRBV9
CASSVAGGANEAFF
TGTGCCAGCAGCGTAGCGGGAGGGGCCAACGAAGCTTTCTTT
>TRBJ1-4|.|.|TRBV4-1
CASSQGTANEKLFF
TGCGCCAGCAGCCAAGGGACAGCTAATGAAAAACTGTTTTTT
>TRBJ1-4|.|.|TRBV2
CASIEGQSNEKLFF
TGTGCCAGCATCGAAGGACAGAGTAATGAAAAACTGTTTTTT
>TRBJ2-5|.|.|TRBV5-5
CASSLGFSEQETQYF
TGTGCCAGCAGCTTGGGGTTCTCAGAACAAGAGACCCAGTACTTC
>TRBJ1-2|TRBD1|.|TRBV7-9
CASSLGQGRNNGYTF
TGTGCCAGCAGCTTAGGACAGGGGAGGAATAATGGCTACACCTTC
>TRBJ2-1|TRBD2|.|TRBV28
CASSFPQLAAFDNEQFF
TGTGCCAGCAGTTTTCCCCAACTAGCGGCCTTTGACAATGAGCAGTTCTTC
>TRBJ2-1|.|.|TRBV19
CASSIPGVSYNEQFF
TGTGCCAGTAGTATTCCCGGGGTCTCCTACAATGAGCAGTTCTTC
>TRBJ2-7|TRBD1|.|TRBV6-5
CASSLTGGRDEQYF
TGTGCCAGCAGTCTGACAGGGGGCAGGGACGAGCAGTACTTC
>TRBJ2-5|TRBD1|.|TRBV5-6
CASSLISSGQGETQYF
TGTGCCAGCAGCTTGATTTCCTCGGGACAGGGCGAGACCCAGTACTTC
>TRBJ1-3|.|.|TRBV4-1
CASSPGRSSGNTIYF
TGCGCCAGCAGCCCCGGAAGGAGCAGTGGAAACACCATATATTTT
>TRBJ2-3|TRBD2|.|TRBV5-1
CASSLASGRATDTQYF
TGCGCCAGCAGCTTGGCCAGCGGGAGGGCTACAGATACGCAGTATTTT
>TRBJ1-5|.|.|TRBV11-2
CASSLDPGQPQHF
TGTGCCAGCAGCTTAGACCCCGGTCAGCCCCAGCATTTT
>TRBJ1-2|.|.|TRBV6-6
CASSYSAYYGYTF
TGTGCCAGCAGTTACTCGGCCTACTATGGCTACACCTTC
>TRBJ2-7|TRBD1|.|TRBV6-5
CASSGDRAYEQYF
TGTGCCAGCAGTGGAGACAGGGCCTACGAGCAGTACTTC
>TRBJ1-5|TRBD1|.|TRBV27
CASSLGGTGGSQPQHF
TGTGCCAGCAGTTTGGGGGGGACAGGGGGCTCTCAGCCCCAGCATTTT
>TRBJ1-4|.|.|TRBV28
CASSLSYHRDEDEKLFF
TGTGCCAGCAGTTTATCTTACCACAGGGACGAGGATGAAAAACTGTTTTTT
>TRBJ1-5|.|.|TRBV6-5
CASSKTENTQPQHF
TGTGCCAGCAGTAAGACAGAAAATACTCAGCCCCAGCATTTT
>TRBJ2-1|.|.|TRBV19
CASSKTLWAVSDEQFF
TGTGCCAGTAGTAAGACCCTTTGGGCAGTCAGTGATGAGCAGTTCTTC
>TRBJ1-2|.|.|TRBV6-5
CASSSQDYGYTF
TGTGCCAGCAGTTCGCAGGACTATGGCTACACCTTC
>TRBJ1-5|TRBD1|.|TRBV30
CAWSQKTTGTGIFEDQPQHF
TGTGCCTGGAGTCAAAAAACAACCGGGACAGGAATTTTTGAGGATCAGCCCCAGCATTTT
>TRBJ2-7|.|.|TRBV28
CASSTREQYF
TGTGCCAGCTCCACCCGGGAGCAGTACTTC
>TRBJ2-3|TRBD2|.|TRBV7-8
CASSLAVWELAGSTDTQYF
TGTGCCAGCAGCTTAGCGGTTTGGGAACTAGCGGGTAGCACAGATACGCAGTATTTT
>TRBJ2-3|.|.|TRBV11-2
CASSLYTGTSTDTQYF
TGTGCCAGCAGCTTATATACGGGTACTAGCACAGATACGCAGTATTTT